The sequence of this TCR beta chain was determined in a study of control samples from healthy donors and cancer patients (TCRdb year 2020). Note on this clone: Its binding antigen is unknown. Base qualities are not provided; no much larger clone lies one nucleotide away.

Library construction relied on the immunoSEQ multiplex PCR assay. Drawn from immuneACCESS, this table holds only the in-frame rearrangements with V and J called that TCRdb kept. Clones are partly lost; checked studies trace under half to an unresolved V gene and leave the rest unexplained. Recorded for this sample are about 150,000 clones; about 95% of them occurred a single time. The ten largest make up 14% of the sample. Input material: PBMCs. The TCR comes from a man between 60 and 70 years old with colorectal cancer.

The CDR3 reads as follows: CASSLQGAGNEQYF. The nucleotide sequence reads as follows: TGTGCCAGCAGTTTACAGGGGGCAGGCAACGAGCAGTACTTC. The rearrangement combines TRBV7-9 with TRBJ2-7, and 9 bases in between align with TRBD1. The CDR3 runs 14 amino acids, cysteine and phenylalanine included. CDR3 DNA is the only sequence kept; it has 42 bases, read in frame from the first base. V is trimmed back by 6 bases and J by 5 bases, and the junction contains 8 bases that no gene match accounts for. The germline V gene (reference sequence) sets CDR1 to SEHNR and CDR2 to FQNEAQ.